This entry lists 24 T cell receptor beta chains sequenced from one sample in a study of blood T cell repertoires in COVID-19. Profiling relied on immunoSEQ multiplex PCR, and the TCRdb table lists in-frame clones only, not all of them. This sample has 490,000 or so clones, with around 85% found just once. The sample taken for sequencing was PBMCs or T cells enriched from blood (not recorded which). Receptors originate from a woman aged 55-69 years who had recovered from COVID-19.

This clone has more than one count but fewer than ten. J is TRBJ2-2 and V is TRBV19; D might be TRBD1 (5 bases). Trimming left V 6 bases short and J 6 bases short, with 20 bases between. Germline-derived CDR1 and CDR2 are LNHDA and SQIVND (reference sequence). The CDR3 runs 16 residues. CDR3 sequence (DNA): TGTGCCAGTAGGACTCCGACAGCCCCGTTGGCCGGGGAGCTGTTTTTT. Translated: CASRTPTAPLAGELFF.

The CDR3 is CASSEFSSPNYEQYV. The CDR3 bases are TGTGCCAGCAGTGAATTCTCTAGCCCTAACTACGAGCAGTACGTC. The genes are TRBV2 and TRBJ2-7; maybe TRBD2 (5 bases). Trimming pared 2 bases from V and 3 bases from J, leaving 14 bases between. Germline lookup yields CDR1 SNHLY and CDR2 FYNNEI. The CDR3 is 15 amino acids.

The gene calls are TRBV2 and TRBJ2-1; 9 nucleotides agree with TRBD2. Germline CDR1 reads SNHLY; CDR2 reads FYNNEI. The CDR3 runs 16 residues. Trimming took 4 bases from V and 6 from J; bases not matched to a gene: 10. The CDR3 sequence is CASSADSPGLANEQFF. In DNA, the CDR3 is TGTGCCAGCAGTGCCGACTCCCCGGGACTAGCCAATGAGCAGTTCTTC.

In this sample, this clone turned up once. CDR3 DNA: TGCGCCAGCAGCCAAAAGATTAGGGTCAGCGGGGTAAGGAGCTCCTATAATTCACCCCTCCACTTT. It translates to CASSQKIRVSGVRSSYNSPLHF. This sequence joins TRBV4-1 and TRBJ1-6; D ambiguous. The CDR3 length is 22 residues. The V end was cut by 2 bases, the J end by 0 bases, with 26 bases between. CDR1 and CDR2 from the germline V gene are MGHRA and YSYEKL.

The chain combines TRBV14 with TRBJ1-2; 9 bases match TRBD1. Germline V CDR1 and CDR2: SGHDN, FVKESK. Germline trimming cut 4 bases from V and 3 bases from J; bases unmatched to any gene: 0. The CDR3 has 13 residues. In DNA form, the CDR3 reads TGTGCCAGCAGCCGGACAGGGGACTATGGCTACACCTTC. Encoded protein: CASSRTGDYGYTF.

The chain couples TRBV12-5 to TRBJ1-5; 7 bases line up with TRBD1. Germline V CDR1 and CDR2: LGHNT, FRNRAP. The V segment lost 3 bases and the J segment 7 bases; nucleotides outside the gene matches: 9. This CDR3 is built from 15 residues. Here the CDR3 reads CASGLIDRAWQPQHF. The CDR3 DNA sequence: TGTGCTAGTGGTTTAATTGACAGGGCTTGGCAGCCCCAGCATTTT.

This chain uses TRBV5-1 with TRBJ2-2; 8 bases are shared with TRBD2. This CDR3 has 14 residues. The V gene end was trimmed by 2 bases and the J gene end by 5 bases; junction bases not matched to a gene: 2. Germline V gene sequence: CDR1 SGHRS, CDR2 YFSETQ. The CDR3 DNA reads TGCGCCAGCAGCTTTAGCGGGACTACCGGGGAGCTGTTTTTT. This encodes CASSFSGTTGELFF. Looking up the rest from reference TRBV5-1 and TRBJ2-2 gives the full variable domain: KAGVTQTPRYLIKTRGQQVTLSCSPISGHRSVSWYQQTPGQGLQFLFEYFSETQRNKGNFPGRFSGRQFSNSRSEMNVSTLELGDSALYLCASSFSGTTGELFFGEGSRLTVL.

V and J are TRBV20-1 and TRBJ2-3, with TRBD2 matching over 10 bases. This CDR3 spans 16 amino acids. V shed 3 bases and J 5 bases; nucleotides not matched to a gene: 11. Germline V gives CDR1 DFQATT, CDR2 SNEGSKA (reference sequence). The CDR3 reads CSASSRSGGAGDTQYF. The CDR3 DNA follows: TGCAGTGCTAGTTCCCGAAGCGGGGGGGCGGGAGATACGCAGTATTTT.

The CDR3 loop reads CASSPVIAGGTDTQYF. The CDR3 nucleotides are TGTGCCAGCTCACCCGTGATAGCGGGGGGCACAGATACGCAGTATTTT. The V gene is TRBV18, the J gene TRBJ2-3; 9 nucleotides line up with TRBD2. Per germline, CDR1 KGHSH and CDR2 LQKENI. The CDR3 covers 16 residues. V trimming: 3 bases; J trimming: 1 base; junction bases outside the gene matches: 5.

This clone occurred once. V is TRBV10-3 and J is TRBJ2-7; the match to TRBD1 covers 8 bases. CDR3 length: 14 residues. Germline V gene sequence: CDR1 ENHRY, CDR2 SYGVKD. J lost 5 bases, V lost 4 bases, and 7 bases had no gene match. The CDR3 DNA reads as TGTGCCATCAGTGGCGGGACAGGAGTAGACGAGCAGTACTTC. This encodes CAISGGTGVDEQYF.

The sample holds one count of this clone. The chain has TRBV6-5 and TRBJ1-6, with a possible D match to TRBD1 (6 bases). The length of the CDR3 is 13 residues. Deletions cut 5 bases from V and 11 bases from J, with 13 bases between. Looked up from germline, CDR1 is MNHEY and CDR2 is SVGAGI. The CDR3 DNA sequence: TGTGCCAGCAGTCCGAGACAGGATCCACCCCTCCACTTT. Residues: CASSPRQDPPLHF.

The V call is TRBV5-1, the J call TRBJ2-5; 15 bases match TRBD2. Germline V CDR1 and CDR2: SGHRS, YFSETQ. Trimming took 4 bases from V and 5 from J; bases not matched to a gene: 3. This CDR3 comprises 15 residues. The CDR3 is CASSPGLAGGETQYF. The CDR3 DNA follows: TGCGCCAGCAGCCCCGGACTAGCGGGGGGGGAGACCCAGTACTTC.

This chain links TRBV3-1 (or the pseudogene TRBV3-2) with TRBJ2-1, with 8 bases aligning to TRBD2. The germline V gene encodes CDR1 LGHDT and CDR2 YNNKEL (reference sequence). J gave up 4 bases and V 4 bases, and 3 bases lay outside the gene matches. This CDR3 spans 14 amino acids. CDR3 sequence (DNA): TGTGCCAGCAGCCTACTAGCGGTATACAATGAGCAGTTCTTC. The encoded protein is CASSLLAVYNEQFF.

The gene calls are TRBV2 and TRBJ1-5; 7 bases match TRBD1. Germline values: CDR1 SNHLY, CDR2 FYNNEI. The junction had 7 bases not matched to a gene; V was cut back by 2 bases and J by 0 bases. This CDR3 contains 17 residues. The CDR3 DNA is TGTGCCAGCAGTGAATCAGGGACAGCTTATAGCAATCAGCCCCAGCATTTT. Amino acids: CASSESGTAYSNQPQHF.

The V and J genes are TRBV3-1 (or the pseudogene TRBV3-2) and TRBJ1-4; a weak D match, TRBD1 (5 bases). Germline V lookup: CDR1 LGHDT, CDR2 YNNKEL (reference sequence). V was pared by 8 bases and J by 3 bases, with 19 bases between. CDR3 length: 16 residues. CDR3 region: CASSRDSRLSNEKLFF. CDR3 DNA sequence: TGTGCCAGCTCCAGGGATAGTCGTTTGTCTAATGAAAAACTGTTTTTT.

The chain employs TRBV5-1 and TRBJ2-1, with 7 bases fitting TRBD2. V trimming: 4 bases; J trimming: 8 bases; junction bases outside the gene matches: 15. This CDR3 spans 16 amino acids. CDR1 is SGHRS and CDR2 is YFSETQ in the germline V gene. CDR3 DNA: TGCGCCAGCAGCCCCTGGGGGGGGTCGTCTGTCTATGAGCAGTTCTTC. Amino acids: CASSPWGGSSVYEQFF.

The rearrangement uses TRBV5-1 and TRBJ2-1; 11 bases are a match to TRBD1. J was trimmed by 9 bases and V by 4 bases; bases with no gene match: 6. Germline assignment: CDR1 SGHRS and CDR2 YFSETQ. The CDR3 runs to 14 residues. CDR3 nucleotide sequence: TGCGCCAGCAGCGCGTTGGGGACAGGGGGTGAGCAGTTCTTC. Translating gives CASSALGTGGEQFF. Looking up the rest from reference TRBV5-1 and TRBJ2-1 gives the full variable domain: KAGVTQTPRYLIKTRGQQVTLSCSPISGHRSVSWYQQTPGQGLQFLFEYFSETQRNKGNFPGRFSGRQFSNSRSEMNVSTLELGDSALYLCASSALGTGGEQFFGPGTRLTVL.

The V gene is TRBV3-1 (or the pseudogene TRBV3-2), the J gene TRBJ1-6, with 7 bases aligning to TRBD1. The length of the CDR3 is 14 residues. J lost 7 bases, V lost 4 bases, and 4 bases had no gene match. The germline gives CDR1 LGHDT, CDR2 YNNKEL (reference sequence). The CDR3 DNA follows: TGTGCCAGCAGCCCGACAGGGAGGAATTCACCCCTCCACTTT. It translates to CASSPTGRNSPLHF.

The rearrangement links TRBV6-5 to TRBJ2-7; TRBD1 matches at 7 bases. The CDR3 is 14 residues long. V lost 6 bases to trimming and J lost 2 bases; unmatched junction nucleotides: 7. Per the germline V gene, CDR1 is MNHEY and CDR2 is SVGAGI. The CDR3 protein is CASSPQTGPYEQYF. The CDR3 DNA follows: TGTGCCAGCAGCCCCCAGACAGGGCCCTACGAGCAGTACTTC.

The chain links TRBV5-1 to TRBJ1-2; 8 nucleotides align to TRBD1. This CDR3 contains 14 residues. CDR1 SGHRS and CDR2 YFSETQ come from the germline V gene. The V and J ends lost 3 bases and 3 bases, in that order; junction bases with no gene match: 4. The CDR3: CASSSQGGHYGYTF. The CDR3, as DNA: TGCGCCAGCAGCTCACAGGGGGGTCACTATGGCTACACCTTC.

V gene TRBV10-3 combines with J gene TRBJ1-5; D might be TRBD1 (5 bases). V gave up 10 bases and J gave up 4 bases, with 17 bases separating them. The CDR3 spans 14 residues. CDR1 ENHRY and CDR2 SYGVKD come from the germline V gene. CDR3 DNA sequence: TGTGCCAATGGTATCGGGGGTCCAAATCAGCCCCAGCATTTT. Protein sequence: CANGIGGPNQPQHF.

This sequence joins TRBV2 and TRBJ1-4; 9 bases map to TRBD1. V shed 7 bases and J 5 bases; nucleotides not matched to a gene: 5. The CDR3 is 14 amino acids. CDR1 SNHLY and CDR2 FYNNEI come from the germline V gene. The CDR3 loop is CASIVDRGNEKLFF. The CDR3 coding sequence is TGTGCCAGCATTGTGGACAGGGGCAATGAAAAACTGTTTTTT.

This rearrangement joins TRBV30 to TRBJ2-7; maybe TRBD1 (6 bases). The V end lost 0 bases, the J end lost 3 bases, and 9 bases lay between the germline ends. The CDR3 spans 13 residues. Looked up from germline, CDR1 is GTSNPN and CDR2 is SVGIG (reference sequence). The CDR3 loop reads CAWSVQQGYEQYF. The CDR3 DNA reads TGTGCCTGGAGTGTACAACAGGGCTACGAGCAGTACTTC.

The chain uses TRBV19 and TRBJ1-1, with 10 bases aligning to TRBD1. This CDR3 is built from 14 residues. The V segment lost 5 bases and the J segment 4 bases; nucleotides outside the gene matches: 4. The germline CDR1 and CDR2 sequences are LNHDA and SQIVND (reference sequence). The CDR3 bases are TGTGCCAGTAGTGCGGACAGGGGGATCACTGAAGCTTTCTTT. Protein sequence: CASSADRGITEAFF.